The clone carrying this TCR beta chain was found a few times. Authors' data handling: Reference gene primer amplification in the assay estimated nucleated cell counts. This table comes from immunoSEQ multiplex PCR, and its TCRdb copy is limited to in-frame clones, with some not included. The DNA gave D and trimming, while V, J and clone size come from that table. Seen here are about 250,000 clones, approximately 85% observed once, and the top ten hold 4% to 4.5%. Assignment of participants to cohorts was predicated upon participant-reported clinical history. The data belong to a study of blood T cell repertoires in COVID-19. This CDR3 has 15 residues. Germline CDR1 SGHAT, CDR2 FQNNGV. V lost 5 bases and J 6 bases, leaving 17 bases between the germline ends.

The sequenced material came from PBMCs or T cells enriched from blood (not recorded which). This receptor was identified in a woman aged 25 to 39 who had recovered from COVID-19. The chain is built from TRBV11-2 and TRBJ2-1; weak D call: TRBD1 (6 bases). The DNA for the CDR3 is TGTGCCAGCAGCCCAGGGGTGGAGCGGAGCAATGAGCAGTTCTTC. Amino acid sequence: CASSPGVERSNEQFF.